The 27 T cell receptor beta chains below all came from one sample that was sequenced in a study of blood T cell repertoires in COVID-19. Using immunoSEQ multiplex PCR, the repertoire was profiled, and TCRdb retains in-frame clones only, with some absent. In the table there are some 97,000 clones, approximately 88% of which are singletons. What was sequenced was peripheral blood. These receptors originate from a woman aged 60-75 years with acute or convalescent COVID-19.

In the case of this clone: Other DNA sequences in the same sample also yield this CDR3. The chain is built from TRBV19 and TRBJ1-3; D ambiguous. This CDR3 region has 15 residues. The germline V gene encodes CDR1 LNHDA and CDR2 SQIVND (reference sequence). V lost 3 bases to trimming and J lost 0 bases, with 9 bases between them. CDR3 nucleotides: TGTGCCAGTAGTATCGGCGGTAGCTCTGGAAACACCATATATTTT. Its protein is CASSIGGSSGNTIYF. Supplemented by reference TRBV19 and TRBJ1-3, the full variable domain reads DGGITQSPKYLFRKEGQNVTLSCEQNLNHDAMYWYRQDPGQGLRLIYYSQIVNDFQKGDIAEGYSVSREKKESFPLTVTSAQKNPTAFYLCASSIGGSSGNTIYFGEGSWLTVV.

The chain combines TRBV28 with TRBJ1-1, with D uncertain. V was pared by 3 bases and J by 6 bases, with 17 bases between. Germline values: CDR1 MDHEN, CDR2 SYDVKM. This CDR3 region has 15 residues. The CDR3 DNA reads TGTGCCAGCAGTTTTTGGTTCGGGGAACGGCCTGAAGCTTTCTTT. Translating it yields CASSFWFGERPEAFF.

V usage is TRBV7-6 and J usage is TRBJ1-3; D possibly corresponds to TRBD1 (5 bases). This CDR3 spans 16 amino acids. Germline V gene lookup returns CDR1 SGHVS and CDR2 FNYEAQ. Trimming removed 3 bases at V and 0 bases at J, with 12 bases between. CDR3 coding DNA: TGTGCCAGCAGCTTGGAAGGGGTTTTCTCTGGAAACACCATATATTTT. It codes for CASSLEGVFSGNTIYF.

In this sample, this clone turned up once. The J gene is TRBJ1-6, the V gene TRBV11-3, with 11 bases matching TRBD1. Germline V gene sequence: CDR1 SGHNT, CDR2 YENEEA. Trimming cost V 3 bases and J 9 bases; bases outside gene matches: 1. This CDR3 is built from 14 residues. The CDR3 DNA is TGTGCCAGCAGCTTGGGACAGGGGGGTTCACCCCTCCACTTT. It is translated as CASSLGQGGSPLHF.

The rearrangement links TRBV6-2 or TRBV6-3 to TRBJ2-3, with D tentatively TRBD2 (5 bases). The CDR3 sequence is 15 residues long. Germline CDR1 and CDR2: MNHEY and SVGEGT. V gave up 3 bases and J gave up 0 bases, with 10 bases separating them. The CDR3 spells CASSYGSGSTDTQYF. Written as DNA, the CDR3 is TGTGCCAGCAGTTATGGAAGCGGAAGCACAGATACGCAGTATTTT.

J is TRBJ2-7 and V is TRBV14; the match to TRBD2 covers 7 bases. The CDR3 contains 12 residues. In germline, CDR1 is SGHDN, CDR2 FVKESK. V lost 4 bases and J lost 4; bases outside the gene matches: 1. CDR3 nucleotide sequence: TGTGCCAGCAGCCGGGGAGGGTACGAGCAGTACTTC. It translates to CASSRGGYEQYF.

The DNA for the CDR3 is TGTGCCAGCAGCGTAGAAGGCGGCACGAGCTACACCTTC. Its translation: CASSVEGGTSYTF. The chain links TRBV9 to TRBJ1-2, with unresolved D. Germline-derived CDR1 and CDR2 are SGDLS and YYNGEE. The length of the CDR3 is 13 residues. V shed 0 bases and J shed 9 bases, with 12 bases lying between them.

The chain is built from TRBV7-9 and TRBJ1-2; D is unresolved. The V gene lost 4 bases and the J gene lost 8 bases, with 17 bases spanning the gap. The germline V gene has CDR1 SEHNR and CDR2 FQNEAQ (reference sequence). CDR3 length: 14 residues. CDR3 sequence: CASSSAGQPEGYTF. The DNA of the CDR3 is TGTGCCAGCAGCTCAGCAGGCCAACCGGAGGGCTACACCTTC.

This clone appeared once. This chain connects TRBV9 to TRBJ1-3; TRBD1 matches 8 bases. In germline, CDR1 is SGDLS, CDR2 YYNGEE. The junction had 0 bases not matched to a gene; V was cut back by 3 bases and J by 1 base. The CDR3 is 14 amino acids. The CDR3 loop is CASSGTGSGNTIYF. The CDR3 coding sequence is TGTGCCAGCAGCGGGACAGGGTCTGGAAACACCATATATTTT.

The rearrangement uses TRBV6-5 and TRBJ2-7, with D possibly matching TRBD1 (5 bases). The V gene's germline CDR1 is MNHEY and CDR2 SVGAGI. This CDR3 spans 13 amino acids. Between the trimmed V and J ends, which lost 8 bases and 1 base, there was a span of 12 bases. The CDR3 region has the DNA TGTGCCAGCGCCGCCGACAGATCCTACGAGCAGTACTTC. Residues: CASAADRSYEQYF.

The chain couples TRBV15 to TRBJ1-5; D is ambiguous. The germline V gene has CDR1 LNHNV and CDR2 YYDKDF (reference sequence). Trimming cost V 0 bases and J 9 bases, with 15 bases left between them. CDR3 length equals 15 residues. This CDR3 is CATSRERASGGPQHF. The CDR3 DNA is TGTGCCACCAGCAGAGAGCGCGCTTCGGGTGGGCCCCAGCATTTT.

This clone has more than one count but fewer than ten. The J gene is TRBJ1-1, the V gene TRBV5-4, with D unclear. Trimming took 4 bases from V and 0 from J, leaving 7 bases between them. The V gene's germline CDR1 is SGHNT and CDR2 YYREEE (reference sequence). The CDR3 consists of 13 residues. CDR3 sequence reads: CASSRVLNTEAFF. DNA for the CDR3: TGTGCCAGCAGCCGGGTCCTGAACACTGAAGCTTTCTTT.

The CDR3 DNA is TGTGCCAGCAGCCAAGCGGGACAGGGAAAACACCGGGGCGGGGAGCTGTTTTTT. This gives the protein CASSQAGQGKHRGGELFF. This sequence joins TRBV3-1 (or the pseudogene TRBV3-2) and TRBJ2-2; TRBD1 matches 9 bases. The CDR3 has 18 residues. The germline gives CDR1 LGHDT, CDR2 YNNKEL (reference sequence). The junction had 13 bases not matched to a gene; V was cut back by 1 base and J by 7 bases.

This clone was counted a single time. V is TRBV3-1 (or the pseudogene TRBV3-2) and J is TRBJ2-5; possibly TRBD2 for D (5 bases). CDR3 length equals 15 residues. The germline CDR1 and CDR2 sequences are LGHDT and YNNKEL (reference sequence). V lost 4 bases, J lost 5 bases, and 17 bases lay in between. In nucleotides, the CDR3 is TGTGCCAGCAGCCCCCCTTTGTTCCGAGGGGAGACCCAGTACTTC. It codes for CASSPPLFRGETQYF.

The genes are TRBV28 and TRBJ2-7; 11 bases agree with TRBD2. CDR3 length: 17 residues. V shed 5 bases and J 0 bases; nucleotides not matched to a gene: 9. Germline loops: CDR1 MDHEN, CDR2 SYDVKM. CDR3 loop: CASSPLAGGQFSYEQYF. The CDR3 nucleotides are TGTGCCAGCAGTCCGTTAGCGGGAGGGCAGTTCTCCTACGAGCAGTACTTC.

The chain combines TRBV10-3 with TRBJ2-1; TRBD2 matches 14 bases. V trimming: 9 bases; J trimming: 9 bases; junction bases outside the gene matches: 10. CDR3 length: 15 amino acids. CDR1 ENHRY and CDR2 SYGVKD come from the germline V gene. Here the CDR3 DNA reads TGTGCCATTGGGACTAGCGGGAGTTCCAAGGTTGAGCAGTTCTTC. Translation: CAIGTSGSSKVEQFF.

This clone was counted once. The CDR3, as DNA: TGTGCCAGCAGCCAGCAGGGAACCGAAAAACTGTTTTTT. This translates into CASSQQGTEKLFF. V and J are TRBV14 and TRBJ1-4; a weak D match, TRBD1 (5 bases). V gave up 3 bases and J gave up 8 bases, with 10 bases separating them. Germline CDR1 reads SGHDN; CDR2 reads FVKESK. The CDR3 totals 13 residues.

The chain couples TRBV4-1 to TRBJ2-3; TRBD1 matches 9 bases. The CDR3 length is 16 residues. CDR1 and CDR2 (germline): MGHRA, YSYEKL. After removal of 2 bases from V and 2 bases from J, the junction contained 5 bases not matched to a gene. Here the CDR3 reads CASSQPGDRATDTQYF. CDR3 nucleotides: TGCGCCAGCAGCCAACCTGGGGACAGGGCCACAGATACGCAGTATTTT.

The rearrangement joins TRBV19 to TRBJ1-5; no definite D call. Between the trimmed V and J ends, which lost 8 bases and 4 bases, there was a span of 9 bases. Germline V gives CDR1 LNHDA, CDR2 SQIVND (reference sequence). The CDR3 spans 12 residues. The chain's CDR3 is CASVTWNQPQHF. The CDR3, as DNA: TGTGCCAGTGTTACATGGAATCAGCCCCAGCATTTT. Variable domain in full (rest from reference TRBV19 and TRBJ1-5): DGGITQSPKYLFRKEGQNVTLSCEQNLNHDAMYWYRQDPGQGLRLIYYSQIVNDFQKGDIAEGYSVSREKKESFPLTVTSAQKNPTAFYLCASVTWNQPQHFGDGTRLSIL.

This chain uses TRBV19 with TRBJ2-3, with D possibly matching TRBD2 (5 bases). V was trimmed by 6 bases and J by 4 bases, leaving 17 bases between them. The CDR3 totals 15 residues. CDR1 and CDR2 (germline): LNHDA, SQIVND (reference sequence). CDR3 bases: TGTGCCAGTAGAACCGGGGTAAACGGAGCAGATACGCAGTATTTT. Amino acid sequence: CASRTGVNGADTQYF. Full variable domain (missing parts from reference TRBV19 and TRBJ2-3): DGGITQSPKYLFRKEGQNVTLSCEQNLNHDAMYWYRQDPGQGLRLIYYSQIVNDFQKGDIAEGYSVSREKKESFPLTVTSAQKNPTAFYLCASRTGVNGADTQYFGPGTRLTVL.

The V gene is TRBV10-1, the J gene TRBJ1-1, with D perhaps matching TRBD1 (5 bases). V was pared by 0 bases and J by 3 bases, with 20 bases between. Per the germline V gene, CDR1 is WNHNN and CDR2 is SYGVQD (reference sequence). The CDR3 runs to 18 residues. The CDR3 here is CASSESSIRDSGDTEAFF. For the CDR3, the DNA is TGCGCCAGCAGTGAGTCATCAATCAGGGATTCGGGGGACACTGAAGCTTTCTTT.

The chain has TRBV3-1 (or the pseudogene TRBV3-2) and TRBJ1-1; D gene uncertain. The CDR3 runs 13 residues. Germline lookup yields CDR1 LGHDT and CDR2 YNNKEL (reference sequence). V was cut by 2 bases and J by 1 base, with 5 bases left in between. The CDR3 loop is CASSQLRNTEAFF. The CDR3 region has the DNA TGTGCCAGCAGCCAACTTAGGAACACTGAAGCTTTCTTT.

The chain joins TRBV9 to TRBJ2-1; TRBD2 matches at 13 bases. CDR1 SGDLS and CDR2 YYNGEE come from the germline V gene. The CDR3 covers 16 residues. The J segment lost 9 bases and the V segment lost 4 bases, leaving 10 bases of the junction unmatched. The CDR3 protein is CASSPGLAGDAGEQFF. The CDR3 region has the DNA TGTGCCAGCAGCCCTGGACTAGCGGGAGATGCGGGTGAGCAGTTCTTC. Together with reference TRBV9 and TRBJ2-1, the CDR3 gives the full variable domain: DSGVTQTPKHLITATGQRVTLRCSPRSGDLSVYWYQQSLDQGLQFLIQYYNGEERAKGNILERFSAQQFPDLHSELNLSSLELGDSALYFCASSPGLAGDAGEQFFGPGTRLTVL.

This rearrangement joins TRBV7-8 to TRBJ2-1, with 10 bases fitting TRBD2. CDR1 is SGHVS, CDR2 FQNEAQ, per germline. The CDR3 loop spans 18 amino acids. V gave up 8 bases and J gave up 5 bases; unmatched junction bases: 18. DNA of the CDR3: TGTGCCAGCGGACCGGCAGTCAGAGCTAGCGGGAGAGACAATGAGCAGTTCTTC. This encodes CASGPAVRASGRDNEQFF.

V gene TRBV11-2 combines with J gene TRBJ2-5, with 8 bases identical to TRBD2. The CDR3 is 17 residues long. From germline, CDR1 is SGHAT and CDR2 FQNNGV. V dropped 1 base and J dropped 2; count of bases not matched to a gene: 9. The CDR3 sequence: CASSLGSRSGIQETQYF. CDR3 DNA sequence: TGTGCCAGCAGCTTAGGGTCCCGTAGCGGGATTCAAGAGACCCAGTACTTC.

The table lists this clone with a count of one. The V gene is TRBV28, the J gene TRBJ2-3; 9 bases align to TRBD2. CDR1 is MDHEN and CDR2 is SYDVKM in the germline V gene. This CDR3 is 19 amino acids long. The ends lost 2 bases at V and 4 bases at J; junction bases unmatched: 16. The CDR3 DNA reads TGTGCCAGCAGTTTAGGGTTCGGAGTAGCGGGAGCAGGGGCAGATACGCAGTATTTT. This encodes CASSLGFGVAGAGADTQYF.

This clone is judged medium-sized. This sequence joins TRBV6-5 and TRBJ1-2, with TRBD1 matching over 11 bases. Germline assignment: CDR1 MNHEY and CDR2 SVGAGI. There are 13 residues in the CDR3. Trimming took 6 bases from V and 8 from J; bases not matched to a gene: 5. The DNA of the CDR3 is TGTGCCAGCAGCATAAGGACAGGGGGCGGCTACACCTTC. This sequence encodes CASSIRTGGGYTF.